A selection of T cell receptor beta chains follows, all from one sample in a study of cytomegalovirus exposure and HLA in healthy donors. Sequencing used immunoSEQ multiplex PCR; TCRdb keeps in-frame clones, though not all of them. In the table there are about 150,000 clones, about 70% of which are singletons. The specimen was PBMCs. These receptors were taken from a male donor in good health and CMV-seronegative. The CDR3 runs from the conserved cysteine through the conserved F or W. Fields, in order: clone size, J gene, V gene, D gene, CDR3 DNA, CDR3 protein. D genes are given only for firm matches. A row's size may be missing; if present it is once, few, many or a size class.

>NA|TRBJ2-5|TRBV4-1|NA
TGCGCCAGCAGCCAAGAACCGGGACAACAAGAGACCCAGTACTTC
CASSQEPGQQETQYF
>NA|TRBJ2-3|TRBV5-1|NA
TGCGCCAGCAGCTTGGCGACAGTTTCCGCAGATACGCAGTATTTT
CASSLATVSADTQYF
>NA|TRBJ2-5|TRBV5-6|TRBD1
TGTGCCAGCAGCCCACAGGGGCGCTCGACCCAGTACTTC
CASSPQGRSTQYF
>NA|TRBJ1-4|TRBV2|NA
TGTGCCAGCCGCGTGTCTGGCAGGGGTAATGAAAAACTGTTTTTT
CASRVSGRGNEKLFF
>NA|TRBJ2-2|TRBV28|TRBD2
TGTGCCAGCAGTATACTTCGGGGGGACACCGGGGAGCTGTTTTTT
CASSILRGDTGELFF
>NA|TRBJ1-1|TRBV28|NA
TGTGCCAGCAGTTTTGCGGGAAGGAGCATGAACACTGAAGCTTTCTTT
CASSFAGRSMNTEAFF
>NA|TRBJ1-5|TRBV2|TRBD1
TGTGCCAGCAGTCAACGGACAGGGACATATAGCAATCAGCCCCAGCATTTT
CASSQRTGTYSNQPQHF
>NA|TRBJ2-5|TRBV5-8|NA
TGTGCCAGCAGCTTTTGGCAGAAAGAGACCCAGTACTTC
CASSFWQKETQYF
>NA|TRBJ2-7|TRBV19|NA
TGTGCCAGTAGTATGACACGGAATGCTTACGAGCAGTACTTC
CASSMTRNAYEQYF
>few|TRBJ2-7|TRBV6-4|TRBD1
TGTGCCAGCAGTGACCGGCGACAGGGGGCCTACGAGCAGTACTTC
CASSDRRQGAYEQYF
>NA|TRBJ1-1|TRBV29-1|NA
TGCAGCGGCCAGGGGTTGTACACTGAAGCTTTCTTT
CSGQGLYTEAFF
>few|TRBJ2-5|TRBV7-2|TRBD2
TGTGCCAGCAGCTTAATTAGCGGGGGAGTGGGAGAGACCCAGTACTTC
CASSLISGGVGETQYF
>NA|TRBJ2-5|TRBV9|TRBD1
TGTGCCAGCAGCCGCCTCGACAGGGGGCTGAGGGAGACCCAGTACTTC
CASSRLDRGLRETQYF
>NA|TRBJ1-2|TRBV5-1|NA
TGCGCCAGCAGTTTGGCCGCCGGACAGTACTATGGCTACACCTTC
CASSLAAGQYYGYTF
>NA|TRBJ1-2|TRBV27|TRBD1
TGTGCCAGCAGTTCTTCCAGTGGACAGGGGGTAGGCTATGGCTACACCTTC
CASSSSSGQGVGYGYTF
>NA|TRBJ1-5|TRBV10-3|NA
TGTGCCATCAGTAATGTGGCCGGGGGGGGTCAGCCCCAGCATTTT
CAISNVAGGGQPQHF
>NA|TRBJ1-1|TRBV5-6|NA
TGTGCCAGCAGCTTGGACAGGATGAACACTGAAGCTTTCTTT
CASSLDRMNTEAFF
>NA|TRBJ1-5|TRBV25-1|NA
TGTGCCAGCAGTGACGGGAGGGCTGGTAGCAATCAGCCCCAGCATTTT
CASSDGRAGSNQPQHF
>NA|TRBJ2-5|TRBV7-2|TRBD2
TGTGCCAGCAGCCGTTCCACTTGGGGAGGGAGGAGCGAAGAGACCCAGTACTTC
CASSRSTWGGRSEETQYF